The next 6 T cell receptor beta chains were all read from a single sample in a study of T cells in tuberculosis. Only in-frame clones appear in the TCRdb table, and some are missing; sequencing was by immunoSEQ multiplex PCR. The table lists more than 35,000 clones, around 96% of them singletons, with 7% to 9% in the top ten. What was sequenced was PBMCs. The source of these receptors is a donor aged 10-29 years with latent tuberculosis or without tuberculosis infection.

This chain connects TRBV7-9 to TRBJ2-3, with D tentatively TRBD2 (6 bases). In germline, CDR1 is SEHNR, CDR2 FQNEAQ (reference sequence). CDR3 size: 16 residues. V gave up 2 bases and J gave up 0 bases, with 12 bases separating them. CDR3 loop: CASSLLPLASTDTQYF. Written as DNA, the CDR3 is TGTGCCAGCAGCTTATTACCCCTAGCGAGCACAGATACGCAGTATTTT.

Details on this clone: Other DNA sequences in this sample translate to the same CDR3. The chain couples TRBV18 to TRBJ2-7, with D possibly TRBD2 on 8 matching bases. Trimming left V 8 bases short and J 4 bases short, with 21 bases between. Looked up from germline, CDR1 is KGHSH and CDR2 is LQKENI. CDR3 length: 15 amino acids. This CDR3 is CASRGGQTRAYEQYF. CDR3 DNA: TGTGCCAGCCGGGGGGGACAGACTCGTGCTTACGAGCAGTACTTC.

The CDR3 coding sequence is TGTGCCAGCAGCCGGGCTACCGGGACAGTCGAAACCGGGGAGCTGTTTTTT. It encodes CASSRATGTVETGELFF. The J gene is TRBJ2-2, the V gene TRBV9, with 7 nucleotides matching TRBD1. Unmatched junction bases numbered 14, after V lost 4 bases and J lost 5 bases. CDR1 and CDR2 from the germline V gene are SGDLS and YYNGEE. The length of the CDR3 is 17 residues.

The V and J genes are TRBV6-6 and TRBJ1-6, with D uncertain. V gave up 8 bases and J gave up 3 bases, with 11 bases separating them. Looked up from germline, CDR1 is MNHNY and CDR2 is SVGAGI (reference sequence). This CDR3 has 14 residues. As DNA, the CDR3 is TGTGCCAGCGTAGCAACAAGCTATAATTCACCCCTCCACTTT. Its translation is CASVATSYNSPLHF.

The rearrangement joins TRBV19 to TRBJ1-1; tentative D call: TRBD1 (6 bases). V lost 6 bases and J 4 bases, leaving 21 bases between the germline ends. The CDR3 runs 16 residues. Germline CDR1 reads LNHDA; CDR2 reads SQIVND (reference sequence). CDR3 in amino acids: CASRWGPGNSGTEAFF. The CDR3 DNA reads TGTGCCAGTAGGTGGGGGCCCGGCAATTCAGGCACTGAAGCTTTCTTT.

The gene calls are TRBV4-2 and TRBJ2-3; D is unresolved. The germline V gene has CDR1 LGHNA and CDR2 YNFKEQ. V was trimmed by 1 base and J by 3 bases, leaving 5 bases between them. CDR3 length equals 13 residues. This chain's CDR3 is CASSQGRTDTQYF. CDR3 sequence (DNA): TGTGCCAGCAGCCAAGGCCGGACAGATACGCAGTATTTT.